This TCR beta chain was sequenced for a study of blood T cell repertoires in COVID-19 (TCRdb year 2020). Turning to the overall study: The collaborator samples originated in the United States, Italy and Spain and spanned the acute and convalescent phases of COVID-19. The material from the prospective study consisted of cDNA or gDNA derived from T cells, B-cell-depleted T cells, or PBMCs. Deeply sampled blood TCRbeta repertoires from subjects exposed to, actively infected with, or recovered from COVID-19 were included in the dataset. The repertoires were released in a freely available public database meant as a resource for research on the immune response to SARS-CoV-2. The samples were drawn from the first 160 participants of the ongoing ImmuneRACE study and from some 1,300 subjects provided by 6 global collaborators. Sample metadata almost always included a de-identified subject ID, COVID-19 status, age in years and sex. HLA class I and class II types, where available, came from metadata supplied by the sample provider rather than from assay-based typing.

In the prospective study, participants were roughly 18 to 90 years old, resided in about 25 geographic areas of the United States, and were enrolled through a virtual design. Cohort assignment in the prospective study relied on participant-reported clinical history from a screening survey and a study questionnaire. ImmuneRACE Cohort 3 recovered participants were defined by two consecutive negative NP/OP PCR tests, healthcare professional clearance, or symptom resolution. Mobile phlebotomists in the prospective study collected whole blood, serum and a nasopharyngeal or oropharyngeal swab from every participant. Over a 2-month period, participants in the prospective study had the option of providing additional blood draws and questionnaires. Prospective study blood samples were shipped either frozen or at room temperature before DNA extraction. This clone was counted once. Its antigen specificity is not known. No base quality values were provided; no much bigger clone lies one nucleotide off.

Study-level results and caveats: The amount of clinical and demographic metadata varied by source and participant and was provided uncurated.

The immunoSEQ Assay, a bias-controlled multiplex PCR, was used to amplify TCRbeta CDR3 regions from genomic DNA. For the original study's pipeline: The number of nucleated cells in each sample was estimated by amplification of reference gene primers within the assay. To quantify the absolute abundance of each unique TCRbeta CDR3 rearrangement, sequence reads were collapsed and filtered. For each sample, productive Simpson clonality was calculated as the square root of Simpson's diversity index across productive rearrangements. TCRdb took over this immuneACCESS table, retaining in-frame rearrangements with V and J assigned. Such tables are incomplete; in checked studies, under half of the missing clones stem from an unresolved V gene, and the remainder is unexplained. From that table come the V and J calls and clone size; the DNA was used to work out D and trimming. In all, the sample holds more than 250,000 clones, and roughly 90% of those were seen once. In total, the top ten clones hold approximately 17% of the sample.

Trimming accounts for 6 bases at V and 1 base at J, while the number of junction bases matched to no gene is 3. CDR1 SQVTM and CDR2 ANQGSEA are derived from the germline V gene. The CDR3 starts with the cysteine, ends with the phenylalanine, and has 13 residues. Only CDR3 DNA remains: 39 bases, in frame from the first base. The V and J genes are TRBV29-1 and TRBJ1-5, with 7 bases in between that match TRBD1. This receptor was obtained from a woman aged 30 to 39 who had recovered from COVID-19. The sequenced material came from PBMCs or T cells enriched from blood (not recorded which). The CDR3 protein is CSVRQGSNQPQHF. In nucleotide form, the sequence is TGCAGCGTGCGACAGGGCAGCAATCAGCCCCAGCATTTT.